Below, 32 T cell receptor beta chains from the same sample are listed, as sequenced in a study of blood T cell repertoires in COVID-19. Assay used: immunoSEQ multiplex PCR; TCRdb lists only in-frame clones, some missing. The repertoire has about 140,000 clones, about 87% of them found once; the top ten carry more than 5%. Specimen: peripheral blood. The source of these receptors is a human donor in a cohort sampled during active COVID-19.

The V call is TRBV7-9, the J call TRBJ1-2; 8 positions agree with TRBD1. J was trimmed by 1 base and V by 5 bases; bases with no gene match: 6. The germline V gene encodes CDR1 SEHNR and CDR2 FQNEAQ (reference sequence). The CDR3 runs to 15 residues. CDR3: CASSTRQGYNYGYTF. In DNA form, the CDR3 reads TGTGCCAGCAGCACTCGACAGGGGTATAACTATGGCTACACCTTC.

This sequence joins TRBV4-1 and TRBJ2-2, with 8 bases aligning to TRBD2. From germline, CDR1 is MGHRA and CDR2 YSYEKL. The CDR3 runs 17 residues. The J segment lost 4 bases and the V segment lost 0 bases, leaving 7 bases of the junction unmatched. This chain's CDR3 is CASSQDGAGGGTGELFF. In DNA form, the CDR3 reads TGCGCCAGCAGCCAAGATGGGGCGGGGGGAGGCACCGGGGAGCTGTTTTTT.

The CDR3 is CASSGGLAGTYEQYF. The CDR3 nucleotides are TGCGCCAGCAGCGGGGGACTAGCGGGTACCTACGAGCAGTACTTC. The chain combines TRBV5-1 with TRBJ2-7; TRBD2 agrees at 12 bases. This CDR3 has 15 amino acids. CDR1 SGHRS and CDR2 YFSETQ come from the germline V gene. Unmatched junction bases numbered 4, after V lost 4 bases and J lost 2 bases.

The chain couples TRBV7-3 to TRBJ2-6; 9 positions match TRBD1. CDR1 is SGHTA, CDR2 FQGTGA, per germline. V was pared by 5 bases and J by 4 bases, with 12 bases of the junction left unmatched. This CDR3 has 18 amino acids. In nucleotides, the CDR3 is TGTGCCAGCAGCAAACAGGGGGCGTTGGTCTCCGGGGCCAACGTCCTGACTTTC. Its protein is CASSKQGALVSGANVLTF.

The chain combines TRBV28 with TRBJ2-4; D might be TRBD2 (5 bases). The germline CDR1 and CDR2 sequences are MDHEN and SYDVKM. This CDR3 has 13 residues. Trimming stripped 6 bases from V and 0 bases from J, with 6 bases between. CDR3 nucleotides: TGTGCCAGCAGGCGGGTAGCCAAAAACATTCAGTACTTC. Translation: CASRRVAKNIQYF.

The chain recombines TRBV9 with TRBJ1-2; maybe TRBD1 (6 bases). V dropped 0 bases and J dropped 7 bases, with 10 bases sitting between them. This CDR3 contains 13 residues. Germline loops: CDR1 SGDLS, CDR2 YYNGEE. CDR3 residues: CASSVEGGGGYTF. The CDR3 nucleotides are TGTGCCAGCAGCGTAGAAGGGGGTGGTGGCTACACCTTC.

Concerning this clone: Other DNA sequences in this sample translate to the same CDR3. V is TRBV19 and J is TRBJ2-7; D might be TRBD1 (5 bases). The germline V gene has CDR1 LNHDA and CDR2 SQIVND (reference sequence). Trimming took 6 bases from V and 0 from J, leaving 15 bases between them. The CDR3 consists of 15 residues. This chain's CDR3 is CASSYRQSSSYEQYF. CDR3 DNA: TGTGCCAGTAGCTACCGACAGTCCAGCTCCTACGAGCAGTACTTC.

The genes are TRBV11-2 and TRBJ1-2; D perhaps matches TRBD1 (6 bases). The V gene lost 5 bases and the J gene lost 4 bases, with 14 bases spanning the gap. Germline CDR1 reads SGHAT; CDR2 reads FQNNGV. There are 14 residues in the CDR3. CDR3 residues: CASSPQQGPYGYTF. DNA for the CDR3: TGTGCCAGCAGCCCCCAACAGGGACCCTATGGCTACACCTTC.

This clone was seen a single time. The chain uses TRBV6-4 and TRBJ2-5, with 9 bases lining up with TRBD1. This CDR3 is 13 amino acids long. Trimming removed 6 bases from V and 6 bases from J; junction bases left unmatched: 5. CDR1 is MRHNA and CDR2 is SNTAGT in the germline V gene. The CDR3 DNA reads as TGTGCCAGCAGGTTAGGGACAGGGAAGACCCAGTACTTC. Translation: CASRLGTGKTQYF.

The chain links TRBV19 to TRBJ2-1, with 11 bases identical to TRBD1. From germline, CDR1 is LNHDA and CDR2 SQIVND (reference sequence). This CDR3 spans 15 amino acids. V lost 3 bases, J lost 7 bases, and 5 bases stayed unmatched. The CDR3 DNA sequence: TGTGCCAGTAGTATTTTGGGACAGGGGGTAAATGAGCAGTTCTTC. This codes for CASSILGQGVNEQFF.

The genes are TRBV7-6 and TRBJ2-1, with 12 bases lining up with TRBD2. The CDR3 covers 15 residues. Germline CDR1 is SGHVS and CDR2 is FNYEAQ. With V trimmed by 4 bases and J by 6 bases, 4 bases remained unmatched. The CDR3 protein is CASSSSGRAPNEQFF. The CDR3 nucleotides are TGTGCCAGCAGCTCTAGCGGGAGGGCCCCCAATGAGCAGTTCTTC.

J is TRBJ1-1 and V is TRBV28; D may be TRBD1 (5 bases). Trimming left V 3 bases short and J 0 bases short, with 11 bases between. The CDR3 contains 15 residues. The germline CDR1 and CDR2 sequences are MDHEN and SYDVKM. CDR3 bases: TGTGCCAGCAGTTTTATCGGAGGGGTGAACACTGAAGCTTTCTTT. This encodes CASSFIGGVNTEAFF.

The chain is built from TRBV4-1 and TRBJ2-7; D might be TRBD1 (6 bases). The V gene's germline CDR1 is MGHRA and CDR2 YSYEKL. The CDR3 covers 16 residues. The germline V and J ends were trimmed by 1 base and 5 bases, with 18 bases remaining between them. CDR3 nucleotides: TGCGCCAGCAGCCAAGTTCGCGCAGGGGCGTCTCACGAGCAGTACTTC. The encoded protein is CASSQVRAGASHEQYF.

The chain uses TRBV3-1 (or the pseudogene TRBV3-2) and TRBJ1-1, with 7 bases aligning to TRBD1. The germline V gene encodes CDR1 LGHDT and CDR2 YNNKEL (reference sequence). The CDR3 totals 16 residues. J lost 0 bases, V lost 1 base, and 5 bases had no gene match. The CDR3 spells CASSQAPGQLNTEAFF. The CDR3 DNA reads TGTGCCAGCAGCCAAGCGCCGGGACAGTTGAACACTGAAGCTTTCTTT.

The chain combines TRBV28 with TRBJ2-3, with 7 bases fitting TRBD2. Trimming took 7 bases from V and 0 from J; bases not matched to a gene: 4. The length of the CDR3 is 14 residues. Germline V gene data show CDR1 as MDHEN and CDR2 as SYDVKM. The CDR3 coding sequence is TGTGCCAGCACCGGAGCGGGAAGCACAGATACGCAGTATTTT. Protein sequence: CASTGAGSTDTQYF.

V is TRBV5-4 and J is TRBJ2-7; the match to TRBD2 covers 9 bases. CDR3 size: 12 residues. V was clipped by 9 bases and J by 3 bases; unmatched bases: 4. The V gene's germline CDR1 is SGHNT and CDR2 YYREEE (reference sequence). The CDR3, as DNA: TGTGCCACCTCGACTAGCGGCTACGAGCAGTACTTC. It translates to CATSTSGYEQYF.

The chain is built from TRBV5-4 and TRBJ2-7, with 7 bases aligning to TRBD1. With V trimmed by 5 bases and J by 5 bases, 7 bases remained unmatched. The CDR3 is 13 amino acids. Germline values: CDR1 SGHNT, CDR2 YYREEE (reference sequence). The CDR3 reads CASSSTGVHEQYF. The CDR3, as DNA: TGTGCCAGCAGTTCAACAGGGGTACACGAGCAGTACTTC.

The J gene is TRBJ2-7, the V gene TRBV6-6; D gene unclear. The CDR3 sequence is 10 residues long. Per the germline V gene, CDR1 is MNHNY and CDR2 is SVGAGI (reference sequence). The ends were cut back, 8 bases at V and 3 bases at J, with 5 bases in the middle. The CDR3 loop reads CASGVYEQYF. The DNA of the CDR3 is TGTGCCAGCGGAGTCTACGAGCAGTACTTC.

In nucleotides, the CDR3 is TGTGCCAGCAGCTTCTCTCAGGGTTACAGAAACACCATATATTTT. It is translated as CASSFSQGYRNTIYF. The rearrangement uses TRBV11-3 and TRBJ1-3; a weak D match, TRBD1 (5 bases). Trimming removed 3 bases at V and 5 bases at J, with 14 bases between. Germline lookup yields CDR1 SGHNT and CDR2 YENEEA. The CDR3 runs 15 residues.

The chain joins TRBV7-3 to TRBJ1-1; D not resolved. Germline CDR1 SGHTA, CDR2 FQGTGA. The CDR3 length is 13 residues. With 4 bases removed from V and 1 base from J, the gap between germline ends came to 7 bases. Here the CDR3 reads CASSYDTNTEAFF. CDR3 DNA: TGTGCCAGCAGCTATGACACGAACACTGAAGCTTTCTTT.

The V call is TRBV30, the J call TRBJ2-7; 8 bases are shared with TRBD1. Germline-derived CDR1 and CDR2 are GTSNPN and SVGIG (reference sequence). The ends lost 1 base at V and 4 bases at J; junction bases unmatched: 12. This CDR3 is 16 amino acids long. As DNA, the CDR3 is TGTGCCTGGAGTGGTTCCGGGACAGGTGTACTTTACGAGCAGTACTTC. As protein: CAWSGSGTGVLYEQYF.

This chain joins TRBV18 and TRBJ2-1; perhaps TRBD2 as D (6 bases). Germline V gene data show CDR1 as KGHSH and CDR2 as LQKENI. This CDR3 is 13 amino acids long. Deletions cut 3 bases from V and 4 bases from J, with 7 bases between. CDR3 nucleotides: TGTGCCAGCTCACCGGGGGGATACAATGAGCAGTTCTTC. It is translated as CASSPGGYNEQFF.

The chain has TRBV6-5 and TRBJ1-2; D not certain. The CDR3 has 12 residues. Trimming left V 6 bases short and J 0 bases short, with 5 bases between. CDR1 and CDR2 (germline): MNHEY, SVGAGI. The CDR3 here is CASSITNYGYTF. The CDR3 DNA is TGTGCCAGCAGCATCACTAACTATGGCTACACCTTC.

This chain joins TRBV5-1 and TRBJ2-2, with TRBD1 matching 7 bases. The CDR3 totals 14 residues. The V gene end was trimmed by 3 bases and the J gene end by 4 bases; junction bases not matched to a gene: 3. Germline assignment: CDR1 SGHRS and CDR2 YFSETQ. As DNA, the CDR3 is TGCGCCAGCAGCTCACGACAGGGCACCGGGGAGCTGTTTTTT. Its protein is CASSSRQGTGELFF.

This chain uses TRBV5-1 with TRBJ2-5; 7 bases agree with TRBD1. This CDR3 comprises 14 residues. From germline, CDR1 is SGHRS and CDR2 YFSETQ. V shed 6 bases, J shed 5 bases, and the junction held 10 bases outside the gene matches. The CDR3 region has the DNA TGCGCCAGCACCTGGGGGCAGGGGGTGGAGACCCAGTACTTC. Protein product: CASTWGQGVETQYF.

The rearrangement joins TRBV4-1 to TRBJ2-7; 7 bases match TRBD2. Germline assignment: CDR1 MGHRA and CDR2 YSYEKL. J was trimmed by 6 bases and V by 0 bases; bases with no gene match: 17. The CDR3 contains 18 residues. In DNA, the CDR3 is TGCGCCAGCAGCCAAGATAGGGCTAGCGGCTCCCTTGGGGGCGAGCAGTACTTC. It encodes CASSQDRASGSLGGEQYF.

The chain uses TRBV28 and TRBJ2-7, with 9 bases identical to TRBD1. V lost 7 bases and J lost 2; bases outside the gene matches: 3. The CDR3 contains 13 residues. Germline lookup yields CDR1 MDHEN and CDR2 SYDVKM. The CDR3 DNA is TGTGCCAGCACCGGACAGGGGACCTACGAGCAGTACTTC. This codes for CASTGQGTYEQYF.

In its sample, this clone was seen once. The chain links TRBV28 to TRBJ2-7; 8 bases are a match to TRBD2. The length of the CDR3 is 15 residues. Germline V CDR1 and CDR2: MDHEN, SYDVKM. The trim removed 6 bases at V and 4 bases at J, leaving 11 bases unmatched. The CDR3 nucleotides read TGTGCCAGCAGCCCACCCGGGACTAGGGGGTACGAGCAGTACTTC. Translated: CASSPPGTRGYEQYF.

This clone came up a few times. This chain uses TRBV6-1 with TRBJ2-6; D not certain. V was trimmed by 3 bases and J by 4 bases, leaving 10 bases between them. The CDR3 is 15 residues long. Germline V lookup: CDR1 MNHNS, CDR2 SASEGT. CDR3 coding DNA: TGTGCCAGCAGTGAGAGGCTGGCCGGGGCCAACGTCCTGACTTTC. Its protein is CASSERLAGANVLTF.

V usage is TRBV27 and J usage is TRBJ2-1; no definite D call. CDR1 MNHEY and CDR2 SMNVEV come from the germline V gene (reference sequence). V was clipped by 5 bases and J by 5 bases, with 13 bases between them. This CDR3 spans 14 amino acids. DNA of the CDR3: TGTGCCAGCAGTCGAAGACAAATCAACAATGAGCAGTTCTTC. Protein sequence: CASSRRQINNEQFF.

This clone was seen once. V and J are TRBV7-8 and TRBJ2-3; the D gene is possibly TRBD2 (6 bases). The germline CDR1 and CDR2 sequences are SGHVS and FQNEAQ. Trimming left V 4 bases short and J 6 bases short, with 17 bases between. The CDR3 extends over 15 amino acids. This chain's CDR3 is CASSSRGGVVDTQYF. CDR3 bases: TGTGCCAGCAGCTCCCGGGGCGGGGTGGTCGATACGCAGTATTTT.

This chain joins TRBV2 and TRBJ2-3; 12 bases map to TRBD2. This CDR3 has 16 amino acids. Trimming at V came to 3 bases and at J to 6 bases, leaving 7 bases not matched to a gene. Germline V gene data show CDR1 as SNHLY and CDR2 as FYNNEI. The CDR3 DNA follows: TGTGCCAGCAGTGACCCTAGCGGGGGGGCCAGGGATACGCAGTATTTT. This encodes CASSDPSGGARDTQYF. Based on the CDR3 plus reference TRBV2 and TRBJ2-3, the full variable domain is EPEVTQTPSHQVTQMGQEVILRCVPISNHLYFYWYRQILGQKVEFLVSFYNNEISEKSEIFDDQFSVERPDGSNFTLKIRSTKLEDSAMYFCASSDPSGGARDTQYFGPGTRLTVL.